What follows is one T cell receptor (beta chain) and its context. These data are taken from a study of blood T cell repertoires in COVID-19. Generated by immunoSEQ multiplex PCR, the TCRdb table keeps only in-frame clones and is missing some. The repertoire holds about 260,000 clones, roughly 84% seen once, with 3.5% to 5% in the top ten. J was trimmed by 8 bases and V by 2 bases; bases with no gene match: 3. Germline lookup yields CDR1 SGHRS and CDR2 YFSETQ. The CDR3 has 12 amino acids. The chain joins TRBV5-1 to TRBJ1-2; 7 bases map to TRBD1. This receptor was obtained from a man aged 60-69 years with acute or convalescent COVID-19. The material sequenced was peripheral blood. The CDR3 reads CASSFDRAGYTF. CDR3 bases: TGCGCCAGCAGCTTTGACAGGGCGGGCTACACCTTC.